The sequence of this T cell receptor (beta chain) was determined in a study of spatial heterogeneity in lung cancer. Background on the study: A subset of blood samples came from disease recurrence, and first recurrence occurred at a median of 350 days.

Using its own MiXCR run on the 5' RACE reads, TCRdb lists one record per CDR3 protein. This table has over 7,500 distinct CDR3 sequences, roughly 3.5% appearing once. Time point here: blood taken at disease recurrence. Unsorted samples of tumor, nontumor lung or frozen PBMC had their whole RNA sequenced. A note on this clonotype: This beta chain was picked up by a library intended for alpha chains and is off target, so its count carries little meaning.

Source: PBMCs, taken at recurrence. The sequence was collected from a female donor with early-stage non-small cell lung cancer.

CDR3 DNA: TGTGCCAGCAGCCCCGGGGGGGGCTACTCCTACGAGCAGTACTTC. It is translated as CASSPGGGYSYEQYF. The V and J genes are TRBV12-3 or TRBV12-4 and TRBJ2-7, with 8 bases identical to TRBD2. The CDR3 is 15 amino acids. The junction had 7 bases not matched to a gene; V was cut back by 6 bases and J by 0 bases.